This TCR beta chain came from a study of T cells in Graves' hyperthyroidism and ophthalmopathy. RNA transcripts were the template for amplifying TCR beta CDR3 regions. The HTBI primer set drove a first-round RT-PCR of the TCR CDR3. TCRdb re-derived calls from the multiplex PCR reads in MiXCR, one entry per CDR3 protein. The data show fewer than 450,000 distinct CDR3 sequences, 12% to 15% seen once. The J segment lost 1 base and the V segment lost 6 bases, leaving 9 bases of the junction unmatched. CDR1 and CDR2 from the germline V gene are DFQATT and SNEGSKA (reference sequence). The CDR3 totals 15 residues.

The chain is built from TRBV20-1 and TRBJ1-5; 7 bases are shared with TRBD1. This clonotype was sampled from a woman aged 55-70 years with Graves' ophthalmopathy. Sample: blood. The CDR3 spells CSANPTGMSNQPQHF. Here the CDR3 DNA reads TGCAGTGCAAACCCGACAGGGATGAGCAATCAGCCCCAGCATTTT.